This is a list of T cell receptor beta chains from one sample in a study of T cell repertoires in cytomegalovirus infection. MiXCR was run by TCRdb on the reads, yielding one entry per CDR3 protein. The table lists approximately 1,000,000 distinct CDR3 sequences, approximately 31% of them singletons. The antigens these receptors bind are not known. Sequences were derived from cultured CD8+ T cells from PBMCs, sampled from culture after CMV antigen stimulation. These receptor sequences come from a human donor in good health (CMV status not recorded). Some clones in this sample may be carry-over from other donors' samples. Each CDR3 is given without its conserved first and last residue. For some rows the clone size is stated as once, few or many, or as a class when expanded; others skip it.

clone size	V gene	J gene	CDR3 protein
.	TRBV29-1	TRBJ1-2	SVERAGAQYGYT
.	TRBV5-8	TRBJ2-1	ASSPGGGRGPNNEQF
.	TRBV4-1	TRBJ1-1	ASSLGSSGTEAF
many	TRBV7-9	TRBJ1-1	ASSALGGTEAF
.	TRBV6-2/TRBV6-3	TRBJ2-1	ASRGDRGNEQF
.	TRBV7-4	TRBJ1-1	ASWEGRRTEAF
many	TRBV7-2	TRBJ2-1	ASSLIASSYNEQF
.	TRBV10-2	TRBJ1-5	ASRPTWDVNQPQH
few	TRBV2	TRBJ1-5	ASSDPQGGDQPQH
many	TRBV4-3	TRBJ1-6	ASSQEKSYRSSYNSPLH
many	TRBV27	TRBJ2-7	ASSFGTGALDEQY